This entry concerns a single T cell receptor (beta chain). This sample is part of a study of blood T cell repertoires in COVID-19. Measured with immunoSEQ multiplex PCR; TCRdb has only the in-frame clones, and not every one. Among about 250,000 clones, approximately 90% were seen once, and the ten largest hold about 2.2%. J was trimmed by 8 bases and V by 4 bases; bases with no gene match: 4. Looked up from germline, CDR1 is SNHLY and CDR2 is FYNNEI. The CDR3 is made up of 13 amino acids. Individuals aged about 18 to 100 years were recruited from 24 US areas. Sequenced material: PBMCs or T cells enriched from blood (not recorded which). V and J are TRBV2 and TRBJ1-2, with TRBD1 identical over 10 bases. The receptor's source is a woman aged 18-35 years who had recovered from COVID-19. DNA for the CDR3: TGTGCCAGCAGTGGACAGGGGGCGCGGGGCTACACCTTC. It translates to CASSGQGARGYTF. Full variable domain (rest looked up from reference TRBV2 and TRBJ1-2): EPEVTQTPSHQVTQMGQEVILRCVPISNHLYFYWYRQILGQKVEFLVSFYNNEISEKSEIFDDQFSVERPDGSNFTLKIRSTKLEDSAMYFCASSGQGARGYTFGSGTRLTVV.